A single sample is the source of the 21 T cell receptor beta chains below, sequenced in a study of T cell repertoires in cytomegalovirus infection. TCRdb processed the reads anew with MiXCR; each CDR3 protein has one entry. This sample has roughly 630,000 distinct CDR3 sequences, with approximately 24% found just once. The sample taken for sequencing was CD8+ T cells from PBMCs. These receptors came from a human donor in good health (CMV status not recorded). Some clones in this sample may be carry-over from other donors' samples.

About this clonotype itself: A read error may account for a junction end that differs from germline. The rearrangement joins TRBV20-1 to TRBJ2-3; possibly TRBD2 for D (6 bases). The CDR3 loop spans 15 amino acids. CDR1 is DFQATT and CDR2 is SNEGSKA in the germline V gene (reference sequence). CDR3 in DNA: TGCAGTGCTAGGAATCGCGATACTAGCAGAGATACGCAGTATTTT. Translation: CSARNRDTSRDTQYF.

This rearrangement joins TRBV6-6 to TRBJ2-7; possibly TRBD2 for D (6 bases). Germline assignment: CDR1 MNHNY and CDR2 SVGAGI (reference sequence). The CDR3 runs 15 residues. V was cut by 6 bases and J by 4 bases, with 19 bases left in between. DNA of the CDR3: TGTGCCAGCAGCTCCCTAGTGGAGGGGACTTACGAGCAGTACTTC. It specifies CASSSLVEGTYEQYF.

This clonotype was seen only a few times. The chain carries TRBV20-1 and TRBJ1-1; maybe TRBD1 (5 bases). The V end was cut by 8 bases, the J end by 2 bases, with 12 bases between. Germline lookup yields CDR1 DFQATT and CDR2 SNEGSKA (reference sequence). The CDR3 extends over 12 amino acids. The CDR3: CSLPGENTEAFF. The CDR3 bases are TGCAGTCTCCCGGGGGAAAACACTGAAGCTTTCTTT.

This clonotype has a count of ten or more. The chain carries TRBV12-5 and TRBJ2-1, with D possibly matching TRBD1 (5 bases). Germline lookup yields CDR1 LGHNT and CDR2 FRNRAP. This CDR3 region has 13 residues. V was shortened by 3 bases and J by 3 bases, with 6 bases between the two germline ends. The chain's CDR3 is CASGLGVYNEQFF. The CDR3 DNA reads as TGTGCTAGTGGTTTAGGGGTCTACAATGAGCAGTTCTTC. The full variable domain, completed using reference TRBV12-5 and TRBJ2-1, is DARVTQTPRHKVTEMGQEVTMRCQPILGHNTVFWYRQTMMQGLELLAYFRNRAPLDDSGMPKDRFSAEMPDATLATLKIQPSEPRDSAVYFCASGLGVYNEQFFGPGTRLTVL.

The gene calls are TRBV20-1 and TRBJ1-2; weak D call: TRBD1 (5 bases). Trimming took off 2 bases at V and 5 bases at J, with 12 bases between the two ends. This CDR3 has 13 amino acids. Germline V gives CDR1 DFQATT, CDR2 SNEGSKA (reference sequence). The DNA of the CDR3 is TGCAGTGCTAGACGAAGGGGTATATATGGCTACACCTTC. This translates into CSARRRGIYGYTF.

This clonotype was observed a handful of times. The rearrangement uses TRBV29-1 and TRBJ2-3; TRBD1 aligns across 9 bases. The ends lost 4 bases at V and 1 base at J; junction bases unmatched: 3. This CDR3 contains 14 residues. Germline V gene lookup returns CDR1 SQVTM and CDR2 ANQGSEA. The chain's CDR3 is CSVGDRVGTDTQYF. The CDR3 DNA reads TGCAGCGTTGGGGACAGGGTTGGCACAGATACGCAGTATTTT.

CDR3 DNA sequence: TGCAGCGTTGAATCCCCCCCGGACTCTGGAAACACCATATATTTT. Translation: CSVESPPDSGNTIYF. The chain combines TRBV29-1 with TRBJ1-3; D remains unclear. The CDR3 loop spans 15 amino acids. Per the germline V gene, CDR1 is SQVTM and CDR2 is ANQGSEA. Trimming removed 2 bases from V and 0 bases from J, with 11 bases in between.

A few counts support this clonotype. V is TRBV7-6 and J is TRBJ1-2; D perhaps matches TRBD1 (6 bases). The V end lost 1 base, the J end lost 3 bases, and 21 bases lay between the germline ends. Germline V gene sequence: CDR1 SGHVS, CDR2 FNYEAQ. There are 18 residues in the CDR3. The CDR3 is CASSLGQASPYIDYGYTF. CDR3 sequence (DNA): TGTGCCAGCAGCTTAGGACAGGCAAGCCCCTATATTGACTATGGCTACACCTTC. Together with reference TRBV7-6 and TRBJ1-2, the CDR3 gives the full variable domain: GAGVSQSPRYKVTKRGQDVALRCDPISGHVSLYWYRQALGQGPEFLTYFNYEAQQDKSGLPNDRFSAERPEGSISTLTIQRTEQRDSAMYRCASSLGQASPYIDYGYTFGSGTRLTVV.

The table lists this clonotype with a few counts. This rearrangement joins TRBV3-1 to TRBJ2-7; D is possibly TRBD1 (6 bases). The CDR3 is 14 amino acids. The V gene's germline CDR1 is LGHDT and CDR2 YNNKEL (reference sequence). The V end was cut by 3 bases, the J end by 0 bases, with 9 bases between. CDR3 bases: TGTGCCAGCAGCCAGGGACACTTCTCCTACGAGCAGTACGTC. It translates to CASSQGHFSYEQYV.

This clonotype occurred a few times. The rearrangement uses TRBV4-1 and TRBJ2-1; 10 nucleotides line up with TRBD2. This CDR3 has 15 residues. CDR1 and CDR2 (germline): MGHRA, YSYEKL. Unmatched junction bases numbered 9, after V lost 3 bases and J lost 10 bases. The DNA of the CDR3 is TGCGCCAGCAGCCACGGACTAGCGGATCTCAGGGAGCAGTTCTTC. This translates into CASSHGLADLREQFF.

This clonotype was observed a few times. This sequence joins TRBV6-1 and TRBJ1-3; D is possibly TRBD1 (6 bases). V shed 10 bases and J shed 0 bases, with 22 bases lying between them. This CDR3 is built from 17 residues. Germline V gene sequence: CDR1 MNHNS, CDR2 SASEGT. Here the CDR3 DNA reads TGTGCCATCTCCCCCGGCGGGGGGCCCGTCTCTGGAAACACCATATATTTT. It encodes CAISPGGGPVSGNTIYF.

On this clonotype itself: A much larger clonotype is one base distant, so this may be a read error. The chain is built from TRBV7-6 and TRBJ2-5, with 11 nucleotides matching TRBD1. The CDR3 extends over 15 amino acids. Looked up from germline, CDR1 is SGHVS and CDR2 is FNYEAQ. CDR3 loop: CANSLGQGVFETQYF. The CDR3 nucleotides read TGTGCCAACAGCTTGGGACAGGGGGTTTTCGAGACCCAGTACTTC.

This clonotype was recorded many times. The V and J genes are TRBV19 and TRBJ2-1; either TRBD1 or TRBD2 may supply D (6 bases each). CDR3 size: 13 residues. V dropped 3 bases and J dropped 10 bases, with 13 bases sitting between them. The V gene's germline CDR1 is LNHDA and CDR2 SQIVND (reference sequence). CDR3 loop: CASSISSGAEQFF. In DNA form, the CDR3 reads TGTGCCAGTAGTATTAGTTCGGGGGCAGAGCAGTTCTTC.

This clonotype has only one observation. The rearrangement uses TRBV7-9 and TRBJ2-3, with 7 bases identical to TRBD1. This CDR3 has 16 residues. The germline gives CDR1 SEHNR, CDR2 FQNEAQ (reference sequence). Trimming at V came to 0 bases and at J to 2 bases, leaving 5 bases not matched to a gene. The CDR3 bases are TGTGCCAGCAGCTTAGCCGGGACAGAGTACACAGATACGCAGTATTTT. Its translation is CASSLAGTEYTDTQYF.

The rearrangement joins TRBV7-6 to TRBJ1-3, with 9 positions matching TRBD1. The CDR3 extends over 17 amino acids. In germline, CDR1 is SGHVS, CDR2 FNYEAQ. J was trimmed by 2 bases and V by 1 base; bases with no gene match: 6. CDR3 sequence (DNA): TGTGCCAGCAGCTTAGGATTTACAGGGGGCACTGGAAACACCATATATTTT. Translating gives CASSLGFTGGTGNTIYF. The whole variable domain, filled in from reference TRBV7-6 and TRBJ1-3, reads GAGVSQSPRYKVTKRGQDVALRCDPISGHVSLYWYRQALGQGPEFLTYFNYEAQQDKSGLPNDRFSAERPEGSISTLTIQRTEQRDSAMYRCASSLGFTGGTGNTIYFGEGSWLTVV.

The sample holds a few counts of this clonotype. The CDR3 nucleotides read TGTGCCAGCAGTACCTTTGACAATGAGCAGTTCTTC. Amino acids: CASSTFDNEQFF. V and J are TRBV14 and TRBJ2-1; D is unclear. CDR1 is SGHDN, CDR2 FVKESK, per germline. V lost 6 bases to trimming and J lost 5 bases, with 8 bases between them. The length of the CDR3 is 12 residues.

This clonotype was picked up many times. The chain is built from TRBV6-2 or TRBV6-3 and TRBJ1-1; a possible D gene is TRBD1 (5 bases). The CDR3 consists of 14 residues. V was clipped by 7 bases and J by 1 base, with 13 bases between them. Germline lookup yields CDR1 MNHEY and CDR2 SVGEGT. CDR3 DNA sequence: TGTGCCAGCACCGACATTGGACAGAACACTGAAGCTTTCTTT. Translated: CASTDIGQNTEAFF.

DNA of the CDR3: TGTGCCAGCTCACCGGACACGTATAGCAATCAGCCCCAGCATTTT. Translating gives CASSPDTYSNQPQHF. The rearrangement links TRBV18 to TRBJ1-5, with D perhaps TRBD1 (5 bases). CDR1 and CDR2 from the germline V gene are KGHSH and LQKENI. The CDR3 is made up of 15 amino acids. The ends were cut back, 3 bases at V and 0 bases at J, with 9 bases in the middle.

This clonotype was seen at least ten times. The chain joins TRBV28 to TRBJ2-5; TRBD2 might be the D (6 bases). CDR1 and CDR2 from the germline V gene are MDHEN and SYDVKM. Trimming removed 6 bases from V and 5 bases from J, with 16 bases in between. CDR3 length: 14 amino acids. The CDR3 sequence: CASSHAAGLETQYF. The DNA of the CDR3 is TGTGCCAGCAGCCACGCGGCGGGGCTTGAGACCCAGTACTTC.

The chain employs TRBV15 and TRBJ2-3; a possible D gene is TRBD2 (6 bases). CDR1 and CDR2 from the germline V gene are LNHNV and YYDKDF (reference sequence). CDR3 length: 17 residues. V was clipped by 4 bases and J by 2 bases, with 19 bases between them. CDR3 nucleotides: TGTGCCACCAGCACCCCCACAGGCGGGGCGGACACAGATACGCAGTATTTT. Translating it yields CATSTPTGGADTDTQYF.

This chain links TRBV7-9 with TRBJ2-2; D tentatively fits TRBD1 or TRBD2 (5 bases each). V was clipped by 2 bases and J by 3 bases, with 10 bases between them. Germline V gives CDR1 SEHNR, CDR2 FQNEAQ (reference sequence). The length of the CDR3 is 15 residues. The CDR3 nucleotides read TGTGCCAGCAGCTTAAAAAGAGGGGACACCGGGGAGCTGTTTTTT. Encoded protein: CASSLKRGDTGELFF.